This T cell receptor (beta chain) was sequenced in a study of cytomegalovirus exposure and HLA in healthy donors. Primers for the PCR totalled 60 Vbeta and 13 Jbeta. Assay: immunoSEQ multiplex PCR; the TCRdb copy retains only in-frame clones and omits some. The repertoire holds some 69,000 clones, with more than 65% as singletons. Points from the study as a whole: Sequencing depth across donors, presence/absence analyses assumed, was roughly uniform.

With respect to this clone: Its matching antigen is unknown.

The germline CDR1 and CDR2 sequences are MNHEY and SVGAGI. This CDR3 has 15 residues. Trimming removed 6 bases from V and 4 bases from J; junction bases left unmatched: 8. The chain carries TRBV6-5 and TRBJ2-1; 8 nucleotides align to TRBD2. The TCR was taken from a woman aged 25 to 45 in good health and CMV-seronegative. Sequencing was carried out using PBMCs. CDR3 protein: CASSLLAATYNEQFF. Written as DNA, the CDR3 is TGTGCCAGCAGCTTACTAGCGGCAACTTACAATGAGCAGTTCTTC.